One and the same sample provided the 9 T cell receptor beta chains below, sequenced in a study of blood T cells in healthy people across ages. The authors ran a second PCR of about 6 to 11 cycles using a sample-barcoded 5' primer and a J-beta primer mix. TCRdb processed the 5' RACE reads anew with MiXCR; each CDR3 protein has one entry. Counted here are about 1,400,000 distinct CDR3 sequences, 35% to 45% occurring once; the ten biggest clones make up approximately 7.9%. Material: blood. These receptors originate from a woman in her late teens or twenties in good health.

CDR3: CASSLGSGGREAFF. Here the CDR3 DNA reads TGTGCCAGCAGCTTAGGGTCCGGGGGGCGTGAAGCTTTCTTT. This chain uses TRBV7-8 with TRBJ1-1, with D possibly TRBD1 on 6 matching bases. The CDR3 loop spans 14 amino acids. V lost 1 base, J lost 7 bases, and 13 bases lay in between. Per the germline V gene, CDR1 is SGHVS and CDR2 is FQNEAQ.

This chain connects TRBV4-1 to TRBJ2-5; TRBD2 matches 8 bases. Germline CDR1 and CDR2: MGHRA and YSYEKL. This CDR3 has 16 amino acids. V was pared by 4 bases and J by 3 bases, with 10 bases of the junction left unmatched. For the CDR3, the DNA is TGCGCCAGCAGCCGAAACCATGGAGCGGGAGAAGAGACCCAGTACTTC. Translating it yields CASSRNHGAGEETQYF.

This sequence joins TRBV7-7 and TRBJ2-5, with TRBD2 matching 11 bases. The trim removed 5 bases at V and 3 bases at J, leaving 5 bases unmatched. The CDR3 has 15 residues. CDR1 and CDR2 (germline): SSHAT, FNYEAQ (reference sequence). CDR3 residues: CASSLMGLAEETQYF. The DNA for the CDR3 is TGTGCCAGCAGCCTTATGGGACTAGCGGAAGAGACCCAGTACTTC.

The genes are TRBV20-1 and TRBJ2-1, with 11 bases that match TRBD2. V shed 4 bases and J 7 bases; nucleotides not matched to a gene: 9. From germline, CDR1 is DFQATT and CDR2 SNEGSKA (reference sequence). The CDR3 has 15 amino acids. This chain's CDR3 is CSATLTSGSRNEQFF. CDR3 DNA sequence: TGCAGTGCTACCCTAACTAGCGGGAGTAGGAATGAGCAGTTCTTC.

The V call is TRBV7-2, the J call TRBJ2-1; TRBD2 agrees at 9 bases. V dropped 5 bases and J dropped 3; count of bases not matched to a gene: 14. The CDR3 extends over 18 amino acids. CDR1 and CDR2 (germline): SGHTA, FQGNSA. The CDR3 nucleotides are TGTGCCAGCAGCACCTCCCCGGGTGAGCGGGGGGTCTACAATGAGCAGTTCTTC. It translates to CASSTSPGERGVYNEQFF.

The chain uses TRBV12-3 or TRBV12-4 and TRBJ1-5; D unresolved. Trimming pared 5 bases from V and 0 bases from J, leaving 14 bases between. The CDR3 spans 16 residues. CDR3 protein: CASSRAEGYSNQPQHF. DNA for the CDR3: TGTGCCAGCAGTCGGGCAGAAGGTTATAGCAATCAGCCCCAGCATTTT.

The V and J genes are TRBV20-1 and TRBJ1-1, with D possibly matching TRBD1 (5 bases). Deletions cut 2 bases from V and 1 base from J, with 11 bases between. This CDR3 has 14 amino acids. Germline V gene data show CDR1 as DFQATT and CDR2 as SNEGSKA (reference sequence). This CDR3 reads CSARWGAGNTEAFF. The CDR3 DNA sequence: TGCAGTGCTAGATGGGGCGCGGGGAACACTGAAGCTTTCTTT.

The chain couples TRBV4-1 to TRBJ2-5; 11 nucleotides align to TRBD2. CDR3 length: 17 residues. CDR1 is MGHRA and CDR2 is YSYEKL in the germline V gene. Losses at the gene ends were 5 bases for V and 0 bases for J; bases not matched to a gene: 8. The CDR3 is CASSKASGGTYQETQYF. The CDR3 DNA follows: TGCGCCAGCAGCAAGGCTAGCGGGGGGACGTACCAAGAGACCCAGTACTTC.

The chain links TRBV2 to TRBJ2-1; D gene unclear. V was trimmed by 7 bases and J by 7 bases, leaving 11 bases between them. CDR3 length: 12 residues. The V gene's germline CDR1 is SNHLY and CDR2 FYNNEI. Written as DNA, the CDR3 is TGTGCCAGCACATTCTTGGGGAATGAGCAGTTCTTC. Translating it yields CASTFLGNEQFF. Filled out from reference TRBV2 and TRBJ2-1, the complete variable domain reads EPEVTQTPSHQVTQMGQEVILRCVPISNHLYFYWYRQILGQKVEFLVSFYNNEISEKSEIFDDQFSVERPDGSNFTLKIRSTKLEDSAMYFCASTFLGNEQFFGPGTRLTVL.